Presented here are 6 T cell receptor beta chains from one specimen sequenced in a study of blood T cells in healthy people across ages. A second PCR, run for about 7 to 11 cycles, used a sample-barcoded 5' primer plus a J-beta primer mix. One entry per CDR3 protein, called by TCRdb with MiXCR from the 5' RACE reads. The sample holds under 1,000,000 distinct CDR3 sequences, under 40% seen once. Material: blood. These receptor sequences come from a man aged 18 to 30 in good health.

This chain links TRBV14 with TRBJ2-7; 8 positions agree with TRBD1. There are 16 residues in the CDR3. V gave up 5 bases and J gave up 4 bases; unmatched junction bases: 13. CDR1 is SGHDN and CDR2 is FVKESK in the germline V gene. In DNA, the CDR3 is TGTGCCAGCAGCGCCCAACAGGGGGAAAAGGTGTACGAGCAGTACTTC. Residues: CASSAQQGEKVYEQYF.

This chain uses TRBV10-3 with TRBJ2-3, with D uncertain. Germline CDR1 and CDR2: ENHRY and SYGVKD. The ends were cut back, 6 bases at V and 0 bases at J, with 13 bases in the middle. The CDR3 contains 15 residues. The CDR3 sequence is CAISPVFFSTDTQYF. For the CDR3, the DNA is TGTGCCATCAGCCCCGTATTTTTCAGCACAGATACGCAGTATTTT.

In this sample, this clonotype turned up a few times. Since a much larger clone is just one base distant, this may be a read error. The chain combines TRBV12-3 or TRBV12-4 with TRBJ2-3, with a possible D match to TRBD1 (6 bases). The CDR3 runs to 15 residues. Trimming took 4 bases from V and 1 from J, leaving 12 bases between them. The CDR3 protein is CASSSPRQGTDTQYF. The CDR3 DNA sequence: TGTGCCAGCAGTTCCCCGAGACAGGGCACAGATACGCAGTATTTT.

Only a few counts were recorded for this clonotype. The rearrangement joins TRBV20-1 to TRBJ1-2, with 8 bases identical to TRBD1. The CDR3 runs to 16 residues. V lost 6 bases, J lost 8 bases, and 20 bases stayed unmatched. CDR1 is DFQATT, CDR2 SNEGSKA, per germline (reference sequence). CDR3 DNA sequence: TGCAGTGCCACGGGAGGGATTAGGGACAGGCAGAACGGCTACACCTTC. It is translated as CSATGGIRDRQNGYTF.

The chain uses TRBV20-1 and TRBJ2-7; the D is unclear. V lost 3 bases and J 1 base, leaving 13 bases between the germline ends. CDR1 is DFQATT, CDR2 SNEGSKA, per germline (reference sequence). The CDR3 covers 14 residues. CDR3 in DNA: TGCAGTGCTAGTCTTTCCAGGTCTTCCTACGAGCAGTACTTC. Its protein is CSASLSRSSYEQYF.

This clonotype has more than one count but fewer than ten. The chain recombines TRBV12-3 or TRBV12-4 with TRBJ1-1; TRBD1 aligns across 8 bases. CDR3 length: 14 amino acids. Unmatched junction bases numbered 9, after V lost 8 bases and J lost 4 bases. Here the CDR3 DNA reads TGTGCCAGCTCAGGGGGCGGTCTCATCACTGAAGCTTTCTTT. Translated: CASSGGGLITEAFF.